This T cell receptor (beta chain) was documented in a study of T cell changes during pregnancy in multiple sclerosis. TCRdb's table, derived via immunoSEQ multiplex PCR, lists solely in-frame clones and lacks some. The table has 35,000 or so clones, about 90% seen once. V was pared by 0 bases and J by 0 bases, with 3 bases of the junction left unmatched. The CDR3 spans 18 residues. The sequence derives from a female donor with multiple sclerosis, enrolled in a pregnancy study. The starting material was CD4+ T cells from peripheral blood mononuclear cells, obtained after pregnancy. The chain joins TRBV23-1 to TRBJ1-5, with 12 nucleotides matching TRBD1. TRBV23-1 is treated as an ORF (open reading frame) with a function not yet certain. In DNA, the CDR3 is TGCGCCAGCAGTCAATCCGGGACAGGGGGCAATAGCAATCAGCCCCAGCATTTT. Translated: CASSQSGTGGNSNQPQHF.